A selection of T cell receptor beta chains follows, all from one sample in a study of blood T cell repertoires in COVID-19. Data came from immunoSEQ multiplex PCR; TCRdb stores just in-frame clones and leaves some out. Of 40,000 to 45,000 clones detected, 70% to 90% appear once; the ten largest clones hold just under 2.5%. The sequencing input was peripheral blood. All receptors come from a human donor in a cohort sampled during active COVID-19. Each CDR3 is given with its conserved first and last residue. Fields, in order: J gene, CDR3 length, V gene, D gene, clone size, CDR3 DNA, CDR3 protein. D genes are given only for firm matches. A row's size may be missing; if present it is once, few, many or a size class.

TRBJ1-2 | 14 | TRBV9 | . | . | TGTGCCAGCAGCACCTCCCCCGACAATTATGGCTACACCTTC | CASSTSPDNYGYTF
TRBJ2-4 | 11 | TRBV20-1 | . | . | TGCAGTGCAAGCAGGGGATACATTCAGTACTTC | CSASRGYIQYF
TRBJ2-1 | 15 | TRBV21-1 | . | . | TGTGCCAGCAGCAAACCCACCACAGACTACAATGAGCAGTTCTTC | CASSKPTTDYNEQFF
TRBJ2-2 | 11 | TRBV9 | . | . | TGTGCCAGCAGCGCAGGCGGGGAGCTGTTTTTT | CASSAGGELFF
TRBJ2-2 | 17 | TRBV10-3 | TRBD2 | few | TGTGCCATCAGTGAGCTGTCCGGGACTAGGGAACGCGGGGAGCTGTTTTTT | CAISELSGTRERGELFF
TRBJ1-4 | 15 | TRBV9 | TRBD1 | . | TGTGCCAGCAGCGTAGGACAGGGCCCTGGGGAAAAACTGTTTTTT | CASSVGQGPGEKLFF
TRBJ1-2 | 15 | TRBV5-1 | . | . | TGCGCCAGCAGCTTGGTGCCCAGGGGCGACTATGGCTACACCTTC | CASSLVPRGDYGYTF
TRBJ2-2 | 14 | TRBV6-5 | . | . | TGTGCCAGCAGCTTCGGACAGAACACCGGGGAGCTGTTTTTT | CASSFGQNTGELFF
TRBJ1-3 | 14 | TRBV29-1 | . | . | TGCAGCGTGGGCGGCAGGAATTCTGGAAACACCATATATTTT | CSVGGRNSGNTIYF
TRBJ2-3 | 15 | TRBV10-1 | TRBD2 | . | TGCGCCAGCAGTGTTAGCGGGGGGGCCGCAGATACGCAGTATTTT | CASSVSGGAADTQYF
TRBJ1-2 | 13 | TRBV6-6 | TRBD1 | . | TGTGCCAGCAGCCGGAACCAGGGGGACGGCTACACCTTC | CASSRNQGDGYTF
TRBJ2-1 | 15 | TRBV6-5 | TRBD2 | . | TGTGCCAGCAGTTACCTACTAGCGGGGCCCGATGAGCAGTTCTTC | CASSYLLAGPDEQFF
TRBJ1-2 | 15 | TRBV15 | . | . | TGTGCCACCAGCAGAGAAACAGGCTTGGGCTATGGCTACACCTTC | CATSRETGLGYGYTF
TRBJ2-6 | 18 | TRBV7-6 | TRBD2 | . | TGTGCCAGCAGCCTGAGGCGGGGGGGCGAGGCTGGGGCCAACGTCCTGACTTTC | CASSLRRGGEAGANVLTF
TRBJ2-3 | 15 | TRBV6-4 | TRBD2 | . | TGTGCCAGCAGTGATGTGGGACTAGGCACAGATACGCAGTATTTT | CASSDVGLGTDTQYF
TRBJ2-3 | 15 | TRBV5-1 | . | once | TGCGCCAGCAGCTTGGCCCGAGGAGGCACAGATACGCAGTATTTT | CASSLARGGTDTQYF
TRBJ1-4 | 13 | TRBV6-5 | TRBD1 | . | TGTGCCAGCTCGGGACAGAAAAATGAAAAACTGTTTTTT | CASSGQKNEKLFF
TRBJ2-7 | 15 | TRBV7-9 | TRBD1 | . | TGTGCCAGCAGCTTAGATCGGCAGGGACAGTACGAGCAGTACTTC | CASSLDRQGQYEQYF
TRBJ2-7 | 12 | TRBV12-3/TRBV12-4 | . | once | TGTGCCAGCAGTCCCGGACAGTACGAGCAGTACTTC | CASSPGQYEQYF
TRBJ1-2 | 13 | TRBV30 | . | . | TGTGCCTGGAGTGTACGGACAGCTCTTGGCTACACCTTC | CAWSVRTALGYTF
TRBJ1-3 | 13 | TRBV5-6 | . | . | TGTGCCAGCAGCCCGACCGGGACACCCACCATATATTTT | CASSPTGTPTIYF
TRBJ1-5 | 15 | TRBV6-5 | . | . | TGTGCCAGCAGCGCTTCGACACTTCGCAATCAGCCCCAGCATTTT | CASSASTLRNQPQHF
TRBJ1-1 | 15 | TRBV10-3 | . | . | TGTGCCATCAGTGAGTCTCAGGGTATAAACACTGAAGCTTTCTTT | CAISESQGINTEAFF
TRBJ1-2 | 11 | TRBV19 | TRBD1 | . | TGTGCCAGTAGTAACAGGGGAGGCTACACCTTC | CASSNRGGYTF
TRBJ2-7 | 14 | TRBV5-1 | . | . | TGCGCCAGCAGCTTGGTGTTCCAGGGAAACGAGCAGTACTTC | CASSLVFQGNEQYF
TRBJ2-5 | 17 | TRBV18 | . | . | TGTGCCAGCTCACCCCCTTATAGGGGGGGACCCCTGGAGACCCAGTACTTC | CASSPPYRGGPLETQYF
TRBJ2-5 | 11 | TRBV9 | . | . | TGTGCCAGCAGCGTAGCGGAGACCCAGTACTTC | CASSVAETQYF
TRBJ2-7 | 13 | TRBV18 | TRBD1 | . | TGTGCCAGCTCACTCGGACAGGGAAACGAGCAGTACTTC | CASSLGQGNEQYF
TRBJ2-5 | 13 | TRBV28 | TRBD1 | . | TGTGCCAGCAGCTCCGGGACAGGGTTGACTCAGTACTTC | CASSSGTGLTQYF
TRBJ2-7 | 13 | TRBV13 | . | few | TGTGCCAGCAGCTTAGGAAGAGTCTACGAGCAGTACTTC | CASSLGRVYEQYF
TRBJ1-2 | 17 | TRBV19 | . | . | TGTGCCAGTAGTATTCACCCAGCCGCCGGCACTAGGGATGGCTACACCTTC | CASSIHPAAGTRDGYTF
TRBJ2-7 | 13 | TRBV19 | . | . | TGTGCCAGTAGAGCCGGGGAATCCTACGAGCAGTACTTC | CASRAGESYEQYF
TRBJ1-5 | 15 | TRBV19 | . | . | TGTGCCAGTAGTGCCCGTGGGGGCAGGAATCAGCCCCAGCATTTT | CASSARGGRNQPQHF
TRBJ2-7 | 17 | TRBV29-1 | . | . | TGCAGCGTTGAAGGAGGCGTAGGGACACCCGAATCCTACGAGCAGTACTTC | CSVEGGVGTPESYEQYF